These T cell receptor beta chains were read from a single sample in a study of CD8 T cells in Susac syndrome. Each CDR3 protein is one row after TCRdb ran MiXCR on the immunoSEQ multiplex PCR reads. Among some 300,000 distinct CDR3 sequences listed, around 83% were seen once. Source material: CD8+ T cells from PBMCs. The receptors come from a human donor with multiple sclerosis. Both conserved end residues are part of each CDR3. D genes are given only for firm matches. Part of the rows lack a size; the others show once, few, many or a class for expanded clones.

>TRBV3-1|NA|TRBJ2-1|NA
CASSQDLARSNEQFF
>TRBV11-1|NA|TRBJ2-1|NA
CASSYLGTGGKQGSYNEQFF
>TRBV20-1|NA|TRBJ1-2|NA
CSAPYGGDYGYTF
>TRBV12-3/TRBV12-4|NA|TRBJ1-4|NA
CASSLGAAPNEKLFF
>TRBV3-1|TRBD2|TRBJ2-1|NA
CASSTTSGPLAEQFF
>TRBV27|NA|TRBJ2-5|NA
CASSFRQGQETQYF
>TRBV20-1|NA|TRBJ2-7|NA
CSARGTLSYEQYF
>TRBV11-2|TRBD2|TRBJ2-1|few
CASRTSGLYNEQFF
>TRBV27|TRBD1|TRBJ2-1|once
CASTRVGTGDNEQFF
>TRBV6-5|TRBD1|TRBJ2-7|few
CASSYEQGYEQYF
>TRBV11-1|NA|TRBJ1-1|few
CASSPPRVNTEAFF
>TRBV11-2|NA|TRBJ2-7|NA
CASSLDEGIIPIPYEQYF
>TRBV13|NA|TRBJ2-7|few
CASSSWLGSYRYEQYF
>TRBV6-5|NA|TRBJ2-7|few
CASRPGRRTSYEQYF
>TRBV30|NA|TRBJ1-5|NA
CAWSAPDAGSNQPQHF
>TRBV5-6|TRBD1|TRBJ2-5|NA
CASSLGQGASWEETQYF
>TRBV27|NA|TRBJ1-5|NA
CASSLSTRGSQPQHF
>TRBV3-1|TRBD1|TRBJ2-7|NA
CASSQAGQSSSYEQYF
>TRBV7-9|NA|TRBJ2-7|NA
CASSPGEGPEQYF
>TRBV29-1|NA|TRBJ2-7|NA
CSVELVSEVGGQYF